Detailed here is one T cell receptor (beta chain). Its antigen is not known. Time point noted: week 47, end of study. A single vaccine dose contained 300 ug of mutant IDH1 20-mer peptide, and topical imiquimod was used with it. There are 13 residues in the CDR3. V gave up 0 bases and J gave up 5 bases, with 10 bases separating them. Germline V gene lookup returns CDR1 GTSNPN and CDR2 SVGIG (reference sequence). Data came from immunoSEQ multiplex PCR; TCRdb stores just in-frame clones and leaves some out. The table shows tens of thousands of clones, with roughly 89% occurring only once. The sample is drawn from a study of a mutant IDH1 vaccine in newly diagnosed glioma. Looking at the study overall: Patients were started on vaccination 4-6 weeks after radiotherapy alone, or with temozolomide cycles. Most patients had radiochemotherapy with temozolomide before enrollment; others had one alone.

Points from the study as a whole: The authors found pseudoprogression apparently unrelated to changes in top peripheral T cell clonotypes.

This TCR was sampled from a woman aged 45 to 65 with glioma. The sample in question was PBMCs, obtained from a glioma patient whose treatment included an IDH1 peptide vaccine. The chain employs TRBV30 and TRBJ1-2; D is undetermined. CDR3 coding DNA: TGTGCCTGGAGTGTACTAGGTACTTATGGCTACACCTTC. Translating gives CAWSVLGTYGYTF. Together with reference TRBV30 and TRBJ1-2, the CDR3 gives the full variable domain: SQTIHQWPATLVQPVGSPLSLECTVEGTSNPNLYWYRQAAGRGLQLLFYSVGIGQISSEVPQNLSASRPQDRQFILSSKKLLLSDSGFYLCAWSVLGTYGYTFGSGTRLTVV.